This T cell receptor beta chain was sequenced for a study of T cells in Graves' hyperthyroidism and ophthalmopathy. Germline lookup yields CDR1 SGHRS and CDR2 YFSETQ. CDR3 length: 15 residues. Trimming removed 5 bases from V and 4 bases from J, with 16 bases in between. This clonotype was counted between two and nine times. RNA transcripts provided the source from which TCR beta CDR3 regions were amplified. The HTBI primer set drove a first-round RT-PCR of the TCR CDR3. In TCRdb, the multiplex PCR reads were re-called with MiXCR into one record per CDR3 protein. In the table there are about 350,000 distinct CDR3 sequences, 19% of which are singletons.

The chain links TRBV5-1 to TRBJ1-3; D is possibly TRBD1 (6 bases). Material: blood. The clonotype comes from a woman aged 18-29 years with Graves' hyperthyroidism. For the CDR3, the DNA is TGCGCCAGCAGTTCGGGGGACATAGGAGGAAACACCATATATTTT. This codes for CASSSGDIGGNTIYF. The whole variable domain, filled in from reference TRBV5-1 and TRBJ1-3, reads KAGVTQTPRYLIKTRGQQVTLSCSPISGHRSVSWYQQTPGQGLQFLFEYFSETQRNKGNFPGRFSGRQFSNSRSEMNVSTLELGDSALYLCASSSGDIGGNTIYFGEGSWLTVV.